This TCR beta chain derives from a study of identical twins. There are a few counts of this clonotype. Its antigen is still unknown. A universal primer site arose from template switching, and cDNA bore unique molecular identifiers. Via MiXCR, TCRdb re-called the 5' RACE reads, giving one row per CDR3 protein. In the table there are hundreds of thousands of distinct CDR3 sequences, about 20% of which are singletons. V lost 5 bases and J lost 3, with 24 bases in between. Germline V gene data show CDR1 as MNHEY and CDR2 as SVGEGT. The CDR3 is 18 amino acids. Study-wide points: Twin pairs had excess sharing that was weaker in beta out-of-frame sequences.

This sample was also put to use in a study of T cells expressing NK-cell markers. That paper states: Dominant NKG2C+ clonotypes accounted for roughly 1.0-7.0% of CD8+ T cells in about 6 donors. Unclear, still, was the HCMV specificity of the expanded NKG2C+ T cell clones.

The rearrangement links TRBV6-2 or TRBV6-3 to TRBJ2-3, with D hard to call. The material sequenced was PBMCs. The TCR was taken from a woman aged 18-30 years in good health. The CDR3 DNA sequence: TGTGCCAGCAGTAGACGCATGGTAACTGATCTTTGGACAGATACGCAGTATTTT. This codes for CASSRRMVTDLWTDTQYF.